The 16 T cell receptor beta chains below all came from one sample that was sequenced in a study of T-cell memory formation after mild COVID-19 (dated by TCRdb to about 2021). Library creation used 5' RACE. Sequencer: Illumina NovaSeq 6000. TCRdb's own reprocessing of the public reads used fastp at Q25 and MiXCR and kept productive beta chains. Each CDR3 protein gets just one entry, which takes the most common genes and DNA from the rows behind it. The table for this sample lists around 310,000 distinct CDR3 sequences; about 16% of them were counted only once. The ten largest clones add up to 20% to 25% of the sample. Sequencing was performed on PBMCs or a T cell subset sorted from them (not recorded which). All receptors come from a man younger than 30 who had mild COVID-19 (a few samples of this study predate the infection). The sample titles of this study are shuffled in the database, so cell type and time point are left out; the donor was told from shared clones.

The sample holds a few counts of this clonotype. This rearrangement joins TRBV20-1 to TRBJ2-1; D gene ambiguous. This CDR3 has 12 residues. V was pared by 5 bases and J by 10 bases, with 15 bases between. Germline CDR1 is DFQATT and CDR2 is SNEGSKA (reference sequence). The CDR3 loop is CSASDSGWEQFF. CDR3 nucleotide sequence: TGCAGTGCTTCTGACTCCGGCTGGGAGCAGTTCTTC.

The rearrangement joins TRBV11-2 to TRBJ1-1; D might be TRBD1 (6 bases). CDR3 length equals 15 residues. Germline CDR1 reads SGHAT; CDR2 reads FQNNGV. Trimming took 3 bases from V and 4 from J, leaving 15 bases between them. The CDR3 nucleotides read TGTGCCAGCAGCTTCACCTGGCAGGGGACCACTGAAGCTTTCTTT. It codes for CASSFTWQGTTEAFF.

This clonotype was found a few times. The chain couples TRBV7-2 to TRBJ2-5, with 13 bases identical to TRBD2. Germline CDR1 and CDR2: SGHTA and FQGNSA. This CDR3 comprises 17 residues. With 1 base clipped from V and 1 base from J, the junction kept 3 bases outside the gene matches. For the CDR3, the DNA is TGTGCCAGCAGCTTAGTTGGGACTAGCGGGGCCCAAGAGACCCAGTACTTC. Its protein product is CASSLVGTSGAQETQYF.

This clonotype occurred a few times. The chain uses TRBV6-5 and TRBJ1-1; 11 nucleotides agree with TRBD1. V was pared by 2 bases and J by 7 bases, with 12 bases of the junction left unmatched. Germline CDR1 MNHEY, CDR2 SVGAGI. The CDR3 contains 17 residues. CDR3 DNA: TGTGCCAGCAGTTACGGACAGGGGGCGACGAGGGAGGGTGAAGCTTTCTTT. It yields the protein CASSYGQGATREGEAFF.

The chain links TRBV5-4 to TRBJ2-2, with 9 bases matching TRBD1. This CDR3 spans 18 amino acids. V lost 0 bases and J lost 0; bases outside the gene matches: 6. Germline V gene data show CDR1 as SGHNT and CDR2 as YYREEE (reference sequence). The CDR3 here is CASSLGPGTGSNTGELFF. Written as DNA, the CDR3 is TGTGCCAGCAGCTTGGGCCCCGGGACAGGGTCGAACACCGGGGAGCTGTTTTTT. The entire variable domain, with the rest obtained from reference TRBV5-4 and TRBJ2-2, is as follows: ETGVTQSPTHLIKTRGQQVTLRCSSQSGHNTVSWYQQALGQGPQFIFQYYREEENGRGNFPPRFSGLQFPNYSSELNVNALELDDSALYLCASSLGPGTGSNTGELFFGEGSRLTVL.

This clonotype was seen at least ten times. CDR3 loop: CSAQKATGYEQYF. The CDR3 DNA is TGCAGTGCACAAAAGGCTACTGGCTACGAGCAGTACTTC. This chain joins TRBV20-1 and TRBJ2-7; D unclear. The germline V gene has CDR1 DFQATT and CDR2 SNEGSKA (reference sequence). V lost 6 bases, J lost 3 bases, and 15 bases lay in between. The CDR3 has 13 residues.

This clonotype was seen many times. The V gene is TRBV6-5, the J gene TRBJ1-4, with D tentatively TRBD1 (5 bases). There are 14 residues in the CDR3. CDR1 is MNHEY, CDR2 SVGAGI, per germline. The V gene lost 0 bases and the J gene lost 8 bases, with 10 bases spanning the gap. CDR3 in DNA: TGTGCCAGCAGTTACTCACAGGTCAGGGAAAAACTGTTTTTT. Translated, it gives CASSYSQVREKLFF.

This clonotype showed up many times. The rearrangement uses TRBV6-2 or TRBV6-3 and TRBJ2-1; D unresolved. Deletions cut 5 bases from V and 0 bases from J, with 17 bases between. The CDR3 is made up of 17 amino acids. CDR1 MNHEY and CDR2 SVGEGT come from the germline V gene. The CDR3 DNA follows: TGTGCCAGCAGTCCCTTCCCCATGAGATTCTCCTACAATGAGCAGTTCTTC. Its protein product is CASSPFPMRFSYNEQFF.

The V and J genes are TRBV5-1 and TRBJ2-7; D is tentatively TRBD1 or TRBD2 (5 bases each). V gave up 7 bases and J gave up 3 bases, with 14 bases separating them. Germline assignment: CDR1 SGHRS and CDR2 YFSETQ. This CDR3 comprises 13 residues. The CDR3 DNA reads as TGCGCCAGCCGCCCAGGGACCCGCTACGAGCAGTACTTC. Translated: CASRPGTRYEQYF.

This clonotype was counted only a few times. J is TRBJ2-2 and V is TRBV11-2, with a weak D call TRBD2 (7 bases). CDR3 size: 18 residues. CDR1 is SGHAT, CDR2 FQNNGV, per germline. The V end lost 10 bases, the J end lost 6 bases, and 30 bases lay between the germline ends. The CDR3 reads CAISQIGGGHTNAGELFF. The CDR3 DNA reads TGTGCCATCTCCCAGATCGGCGGGGGCCACACTAACGCCGGGGAGCTGTTTTTT.

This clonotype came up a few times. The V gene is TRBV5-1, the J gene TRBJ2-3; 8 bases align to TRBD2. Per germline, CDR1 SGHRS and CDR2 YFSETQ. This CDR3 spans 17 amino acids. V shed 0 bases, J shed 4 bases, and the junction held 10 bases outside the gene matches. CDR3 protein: CASSLAGRGAPPDTQYF. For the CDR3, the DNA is TGCGCCAGCAGCTTGGCCGGGAGGGGGGCCCCCCCAGATACGCAGTATTTT.

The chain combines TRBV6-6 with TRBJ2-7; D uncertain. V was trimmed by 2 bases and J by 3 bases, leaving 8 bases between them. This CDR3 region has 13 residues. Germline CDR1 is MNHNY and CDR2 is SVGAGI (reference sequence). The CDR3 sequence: CASSYLHGYEQYV. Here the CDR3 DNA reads TGTGCCAGCAGTTACCTACATGGCTACGAGCAGTACGTC.

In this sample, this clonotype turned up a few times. CDR3 loop: CASSMGFTEAFF. Here the CDR3 DNA reads TGTGCCAGCAGCATGGGTTTTACTGAAGCTTTCTTT. The rearrangement joins TRBV7-9 to TRBJ1-1; D unresolved. Germline V lookup: CDR1 SEHNR, CDR2 FQNEAQ (reference sequence). The V gene lost 5 bases and the J gene lost 5 bases, with 9 bases spanning the gap. This CDR3 is 12 amino acids long.

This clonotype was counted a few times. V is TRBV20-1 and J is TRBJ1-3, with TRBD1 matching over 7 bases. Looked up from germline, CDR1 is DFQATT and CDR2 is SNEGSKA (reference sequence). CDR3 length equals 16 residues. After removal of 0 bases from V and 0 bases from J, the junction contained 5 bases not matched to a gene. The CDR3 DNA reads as TGCAGTGCTAGAGATAGGCACAGGGGCTCTGGAAACACCATATATTTT. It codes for CSARDRHRGSGNTIYF.

This CDR3 reads CASRAEGLAGEETQYF. The CDR3 nucleotides are TGTGCCAGTAGAGCAGAGGGACTAGCGGGGGAAGAGACCCAGTACTTC. J is TRBJ2-5 and V is TRBV19, with 14 bases aligning to TRBD2. V dropped 6 bases and J dropped 3; count of bases not matched to a gene: 6. CDR1 and CDR2 (germline): LNHDA, SQIVND (reference sequence). This CDR3 has 16 amino acids.

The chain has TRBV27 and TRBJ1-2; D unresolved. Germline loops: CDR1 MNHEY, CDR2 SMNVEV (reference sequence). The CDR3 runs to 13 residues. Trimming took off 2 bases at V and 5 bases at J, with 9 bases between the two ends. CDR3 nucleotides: TGTGCCAGCAGTTTAACACATACGTATGGCTACACCTTC. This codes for CASSLTHTYGYTF.